The 15 T cell receptor beta chains reported below all come from one sample, sequenced in a study of technical replicates of blood from a few donors (TCRdb year 2017). Libraries were prepared through the immunoSEQ multiplex PCR assay. TCRdb mirrors the immuneACCESS table, restricted to in-frame sequences. Some clones are absent from its copies; in checked studies, under half trace to an unresolved V gene, and the reason for the others is unknown. Present in this sample are 100,000 or so clones, about 96% of which were seen just once. About 0.35% of the sample rests with the top ten. The sequencing sample was made of T cells isolated from PBMCs. The receptor set was obtained from a human donor in good health.

The J gene is TRBJ1-5, the V gene TRBV28; TRBD1 matches 8 bases. This CDR3 has 16 residues. The ends lost 4 bases at V and 4 bases at J; junction bases unmatched: 9. Per germline, CDR1 MDHEN and CDR2 SYDVKM. The CDR3 region is CASSSPGQGKNQPQHF. In DNA, the CDR3 is TGTGCCAGCAGTTCCCCTGGACAGGGAAAAAATCAGCCCCAGCATTTT.

V usage is TRBV19 and J usage is TRBJ1-1, with D hard to call. The germline CDR1 and CDR2 sequences are LNHDA and SQIVND (reference sequence). This CDR3 has 13 residues. V shed 7 bases and J shed 1 base, with 10 bases lying between them. CDR3 region: CASTSQANTEAFF. The CDR3 DNA reads as TGTGCCAGTACCTCCCAGGCGAACACTGAAGCTTTCTTT.

The CDR3 spells CASSLGGRNTEAFF. CDR3 nucleotide sequence: TGTGCCAGCAGCTTAGGGGGCCGGAACACTGAAGCTTTCTTT. The chain combines TRBV5-4 with TRBJ1-1; 7 positions agree with TRBD1. The CDR3 contains 14 residues. CDR1 is SGHNT and CDR2 is YYREEE in the germline V gene (reference sequence). The trim removed 2 bases at V and 1 base at J, leaving 2 bases unmatched.

This clone was picked up a small number of times. The chain is built from TRBV7-3 and TRBJ1-1; no clear D gene. Trimming cost V 5 bases and J 0 bases, with 13 bases left between them. The germline V gene has CDR1 SGHTA and CDR2 FQGTGA. The length of the CDR3 is 15 residues. In DNA, the CDR3 is TGTGCCAGCAGCAAACTCTCACAGATGAACACTGAAGCTTTCTTT. This encodes CASSKLSQMNTEAFF. The entire variable domain, with the rest obtained from reference TRBV7-3 and TRBJ1-1, is as follows: GAGVSQTPSNKVTEKGKYVELRCDPISGHTALYWYRQSLGQGPEFLIYFQGTGAADDSGLPNDRFFAVRPEGSVSTLKIQRTERGDSAVYLCASSKLSQMNTEAFFGQGTRLTVV.

The sample holds one count of this clone. The rearrangement joins TRBV9 to TRBJ2-1, with 8 bases aligning to TRBD2. CDR3 length: 16 amino acids. V lost 3 bases, J lost 5 bases, and 10 bases stayed unmatched. CDR1 is SGDLS, CDR2 YYNGEE, per germline. Here the CDR3 DNA reads TGTGCCAGCAGCGGGGTCTCGGGAGGGCCTAACAATGAGCAGTTCTTC. Amino acid sequence: CASSGVSGGPNNEQFF.

This clone has a single count. The chain is built from TRBV7-2 and TRBJ2-5; TRBD2 might be the D (6 bases). Germline V gene sequence: CDR1 SGHTA, CDR2 FQGNSA. Trimming shortened V by 5 bases and J by 2 bases, and 18 bases separated the two germline ends. This CDR3 spans 16 amino acids. The CDR3 region is CASSPSGLMYQETQYF. The CDR3 coding sequence is TGTGCCAGCAGCCCGAGCGGGTTGATGTATCAAGAGACCCAGTACTTC. The variable domain in full, completed from reference TRBV7-2 and TRBJ2-5, reads GAGVSQSPSNKVTEKGKDVELRCDPISGHTALYWYRQSLGQGLEFLIYFQGNSAPDKSGLPSDRFSAERTGGSVSTLTIQRTQQEDSAVYLCASSPSGLMYQETQYFGPGTRLLVL.

This CDR3 is CASSYAGSQETQYF. CDR3 nucleotide sequence: TGTGCCAGCAGTTACGCCGGGAGCCAAGAGACCCAGTACTTC. This chain connects TRBV6-5 to TRBJ2-5; D is perhaps TRBD2 (6 bases). V gave up 2 bases and J gave up 1 base, with 8 bases separating them. Germline CDR1 is MNHEY and CDR2 is SVGAGI. The CDR3 has 14 amino acids.

The V call is TRBV7-2, the J call TRBJ1-1; D possibly corresponds to TRBD1 (5 bases). The germline V gene has CDR1 SGHTA and CDR2 FQGNSA. V dropped 6 bases and J dropped 8 bases, with 13 bases sitting between them. This CDR3 has 12 amino acids. This chain's CDR3 is CASSLGVSEAFF. The CDR3 bases are TGTGCCAGCAGTCTAGGGGTGTCAGAAGCTTTCTTT.

The chain couples TRBV11-3 to TRBJ1-5; D is ambiguous. The ends were cut back, 1 base at V and 1 base at J, with 2 bases in the middle. The CDR3 extends over 13 amino acids. Germline loops: CDR1 SGHNT, CDR2 YENEEA. The CDR3 DNA follows: TGTGCCAGCAGCTTAGCGAGCAATCAGCCCCAGCATTTT. Translating gives CASSLASNQPQHF. Looking up the rest from reference TRBV11-3 and TRBJ1-5 gives the full variable domain: EAGVVQSPRYKIIEKKQPVAFWCNPISGHNTLYWYLQNLGQGPELLIRYENEEAVDDSQLPKDRFSAERLKGVDSTLKIQPAELGDSAVYLCASSLASNQPQHFGDGTRLSIL.

This clone was found once. The J gene is TRBJ1-2, the V gene TRBV11-2; 8 nucleotides align to TRBD1. The trim removed 2 bases at V and 8 bases at J, leaving 4 bases unmatched. CDR1 SGHAT and CDR2 FQNNGV come from the germline V gene. CDR3 length equals 13 residues. CDR3 bases: TGTGCCAGCAGCTTATGGACAGGGCACGGCTACACCTTC. As protein: CASSLWTGHGYTF.

This chain uses TRBV5-6 with TRBJ1-1, with D unclear. The CDR3 runs 12 residues. V was shortened by 2 bases and J by 1 base, with 3 bases between the two germline ends. The germline V gene has CDR1 SGHDT and CDR2 YYEEEE. The CDR3 DNA follows: TGTGCCAGCAGCTTTCGGAACACTGAAGCTTTCTTT. Translation gives CASSFRNTEAFF. The whole variable domain, remainder taken from reference TRBV5-6 and TRBJ1-1, is DAGVTQSPTHLIKTRGQQVTLRCSPKSGHDTVSWYQQALGQGPQFIFQYYEEEERQRGNFPDRFSGHQFPNYSSELNVNALLLGDSALYLCASSFRNTEAFFGQGTRLTVV.

V usage is TRBV28 and J usage is TRBJ2-7; weak D call: TRBD2 (6 bases). The germline V and J ends were trimmed by 6 bases and 3 bases, with 18 bases remaining between them. The CDR3 consists of 15 residues. Germline V gene sequence: CDR1 MDHEN, CDR2 SYDVKM. Here the CDR3 DNA reads TGTGCCAGCAGCCAAGGGACTGTGGGTTTCTACGAGCAGTACTTC. This translates into CASSQGTVGFYEQYF.

The chain recombines TRBV7-8 with TRBJ2-3; 11 bases map to TRBD2. The CDR3 runs to 15 residues. After removal of 2 bases from V and 5 bases from J, the junction contained 3 bases not matched to a gene. Germline V gene data show CDR1 as SGHVS and CDR2 as FQNEAQ. CDR3 DNA: TGTGCCAGCAGCTTAAGACTAGCGGGAAGAGATACGCAGTATTTT. This sequence encodes CASSLRLAGRDTQYF.

The chain couples TRBV14 to TRBJ2-3; D not resolved. V lost 0 bases and J 6 bases, leaving 10 bases between the germline ends. From germline, CDR1 is SGHDN and CDR2 FVKESK. There are 14 residues in the CDR3. CDR3 residues: CASSQDVAGDTQYF. The DNA for the CDR3 is TGTGCCAGCAGCCAAGATGTTGCCGGGGATACGCAGTATTTT.

The chain joins TRBV6-5 to TRBJ2-7, with TRBD1 as a possible D gene (5 bases). This CDR3 has 13 residues. Germline V gene data show CDR1 as MNHEY and CDR2 as SVGAGI. The V end lost 4 bases, the J end lost 5 bases, and 12 bases lay between the germline ends. CDR3 sequence: CASSSTAFNEQYF. The CDR3 DNA follows: TGTGCCAGCAGTTCGACAGCCTTCAACGAGCAGTACTTC.